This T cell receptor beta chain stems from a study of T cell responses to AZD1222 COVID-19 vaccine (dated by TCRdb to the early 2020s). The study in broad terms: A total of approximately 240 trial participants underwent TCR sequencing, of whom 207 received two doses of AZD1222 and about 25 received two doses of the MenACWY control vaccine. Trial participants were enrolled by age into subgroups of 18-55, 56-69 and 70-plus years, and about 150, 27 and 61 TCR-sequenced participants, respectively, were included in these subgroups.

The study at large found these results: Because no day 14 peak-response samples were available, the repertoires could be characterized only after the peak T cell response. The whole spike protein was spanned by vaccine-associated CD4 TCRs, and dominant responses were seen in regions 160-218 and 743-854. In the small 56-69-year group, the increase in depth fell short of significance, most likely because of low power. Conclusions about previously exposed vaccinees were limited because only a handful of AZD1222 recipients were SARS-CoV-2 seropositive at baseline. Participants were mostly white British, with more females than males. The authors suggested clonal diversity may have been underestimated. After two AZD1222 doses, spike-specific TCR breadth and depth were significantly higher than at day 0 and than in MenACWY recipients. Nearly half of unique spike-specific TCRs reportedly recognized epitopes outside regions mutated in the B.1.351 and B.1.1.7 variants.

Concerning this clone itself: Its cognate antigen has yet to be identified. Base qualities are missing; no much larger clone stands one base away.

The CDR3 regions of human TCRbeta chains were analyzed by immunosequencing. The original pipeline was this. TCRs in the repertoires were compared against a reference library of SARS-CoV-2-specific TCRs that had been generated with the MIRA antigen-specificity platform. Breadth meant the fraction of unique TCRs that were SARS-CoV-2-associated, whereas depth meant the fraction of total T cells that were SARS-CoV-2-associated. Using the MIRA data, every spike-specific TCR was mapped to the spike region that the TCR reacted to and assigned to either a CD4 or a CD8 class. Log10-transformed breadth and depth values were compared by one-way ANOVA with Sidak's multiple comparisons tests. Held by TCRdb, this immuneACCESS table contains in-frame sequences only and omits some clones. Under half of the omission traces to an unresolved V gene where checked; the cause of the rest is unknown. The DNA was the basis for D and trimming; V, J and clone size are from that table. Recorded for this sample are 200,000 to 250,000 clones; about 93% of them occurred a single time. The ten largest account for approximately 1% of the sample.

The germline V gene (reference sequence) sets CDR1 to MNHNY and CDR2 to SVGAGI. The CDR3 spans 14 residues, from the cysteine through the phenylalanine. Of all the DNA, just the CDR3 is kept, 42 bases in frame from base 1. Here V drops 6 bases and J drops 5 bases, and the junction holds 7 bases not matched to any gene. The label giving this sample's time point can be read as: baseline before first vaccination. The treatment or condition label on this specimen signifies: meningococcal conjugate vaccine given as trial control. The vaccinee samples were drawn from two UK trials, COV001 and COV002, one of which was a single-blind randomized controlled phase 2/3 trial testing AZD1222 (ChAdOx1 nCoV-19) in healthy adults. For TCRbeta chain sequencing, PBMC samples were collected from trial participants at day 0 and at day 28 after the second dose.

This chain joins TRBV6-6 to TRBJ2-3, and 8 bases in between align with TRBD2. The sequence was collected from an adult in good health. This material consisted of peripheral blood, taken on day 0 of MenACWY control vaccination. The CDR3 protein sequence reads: CASSRGGSKDTQYF. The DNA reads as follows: TGTGCCAGCAGCCGGGGGGGCTCGAAAGATACGCAGTATTTT.